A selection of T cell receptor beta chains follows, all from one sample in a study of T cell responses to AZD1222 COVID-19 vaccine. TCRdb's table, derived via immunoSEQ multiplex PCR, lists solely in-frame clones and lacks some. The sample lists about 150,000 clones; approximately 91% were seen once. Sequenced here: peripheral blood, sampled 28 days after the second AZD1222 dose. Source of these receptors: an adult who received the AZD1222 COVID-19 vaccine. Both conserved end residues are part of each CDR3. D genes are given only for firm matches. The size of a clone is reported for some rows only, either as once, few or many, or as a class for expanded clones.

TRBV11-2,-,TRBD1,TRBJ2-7,CASRRAGTGAYEQYF,TGTGCCAGCAGAAGGGCCGGGACAGGGGCCTACGAGCAGTACTTC
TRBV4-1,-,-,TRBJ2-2,CASSQGGSYTGELFF,TGCGCCAGCAGCCAGGGAGGTTCTTACACCGGGGAGCTGTTTTTT
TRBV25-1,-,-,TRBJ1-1,CASSPRGGRDTEAFF,TGTGCCAGCAGTCCGAGGGGAGGGAGAGACACTGAAGCTTTCTTT
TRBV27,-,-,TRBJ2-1,CASSNGHLNEQFF,TGTGCCAGCAGTAATGGACATCTCAATGAGCAGTTCTTC
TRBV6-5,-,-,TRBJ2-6,CASRPYSSGANVLTF,TGTGCCAGCAGGCCGTATAGCTCTGGGGCCAACGTCCTGACTTTC
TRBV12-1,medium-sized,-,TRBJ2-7,CASPAGKLYEQYF,TGTGCCAGCCCGGCGGGGAAGCTCTACGAGCAGTACTTC
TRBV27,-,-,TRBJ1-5,CASSPKSSGLRGIQPQHF,TGTGCCAGCAGTCCAAAGTCATCAGGGCTCCGGGGAATCCAGCCCCAGCATTTT
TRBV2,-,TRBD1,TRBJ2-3,CASRGTGSTDTQYF,TGTGCCAGCAGAGGGACAGGGAGCACAGATACGCAGTATTTT
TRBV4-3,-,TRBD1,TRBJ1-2,CASSQVDRGQEGYTF,TGCGCCAGCAGCCAAGTAGACAGGGGGCAGGAGGGCTACACCTTC
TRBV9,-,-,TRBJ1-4,CASSVQGSREKLFF,TGTGCCAGCAGCGTACAGGGCTCGAGGGAAAAACTGTTTTTT
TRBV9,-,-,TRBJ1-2,CASKGRAFNYGYTF,TGTGCCAGCAAGGGTCGAGCTTTTAACTATGGCTACACCTTC
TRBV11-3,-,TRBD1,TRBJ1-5,CASSLGGQGNQPQHF,TGTGCCAGCAGCTTGGGCGGACAGGGCAATCAGCCCCAGCATTTT
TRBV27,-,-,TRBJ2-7,CASSLSPGPSYEQYF,TGTGCCAGCAGTTTAAGTCCAGGGCCGTCATACGAGCAGTACTTC
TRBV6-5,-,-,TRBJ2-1,CATKWTVTYNEQFF,TGTGCCACCAAGTGGACAGTGACCTACAATGAGCAGTTCTTC
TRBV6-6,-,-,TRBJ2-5,CASSGLGKTQYF,TGTGCCAGCAGTGGTCTAGGAAAGACCCAGTACTTC
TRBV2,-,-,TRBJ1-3,CASSAVRESGNTIYF,TGTGCCAGCAGCGCTGTCCGGGAGTCAGGAAACACCATATATTTT
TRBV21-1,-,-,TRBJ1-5,CASSTPACRESNQPQHF,TGTGCCAGCAGCACTCCGGCGTGTCGGGAAAGCAATCAGCCCCAGCATTTT
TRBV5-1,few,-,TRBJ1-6,CASRQPVSLHF,TGCGCCAGCAGACAACCCGTGTCCCTCCACTTT
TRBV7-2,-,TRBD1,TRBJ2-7,CASSSGQGAGEQYF,TGTGCCAGCAGCTCGGGACAGGGGGCGGGTGAGCAGTACTTC